The present entry profiles one T cell receptor (beta chain) with its context. As yet, its antigen is unknown. TCRdb reanalysed the reads using MiXCR and keeps one entry per CDR3 protein. The sample shows 640,000 or so distinct CDR3 sequences, around a third of them seen only once. The CDR3 spans 14 residues. V was clipped by 3 bases and J by 4 bases, with 12 bases between them. The source of the sample is a study of T cell repertoires in cytomegalovirus infection. Study background: CMV infection plus the matching HLA type was flagged by public TCR beta signatures. Study outcomes and limitations: Cumulative frequency (of public TCR beta family members) identified carriers of CMV plus the relevant HLA.

Sequencing used cultured PBMCs, obtained from culture after CMV antigen stimulation. This rearrangement joins TRBV12-3 or TRBV12-4 to TRBJ1-1, with D uncertain. The sequence came from a human donor in good health (CMV status not recorded). Some clones in this sample may be carry-over from other donors' samples. The CDR3 nucleotides read TGTGCCAGCAGTTTGGCGGCCGCGTCCACTGAAGCTTTCTTT. The encoded protein is CASSLAAASTEAFF.